The 21 T cell receptor beta chains presented below share a single source sample, sequenced in a study of blood T cell repertoires in COVID-19. Sequenced by immunoSEQ multiplex PCR; TCRdb stores in-frame clones only, minus some. Of 150,000 to 200,000 clones listed, over 80% were seen once; the top ten hold approximately 12%. Material: PBMCs or T cells enriched from blood (not recorded which). These receptor sequences come from an older woman who had recovered from COVID-19.

The chain is built from TRBV28 and TRBJ1-5; 8 bases line up with TRBD1. Germline V gene sequence: CDR1 MDHEN, CDR2 SYDVKM. This CDR3 contains 14 residues. The trim removed 6 bases at V and 8 bases at J, leaving 9 bases unmatched. The CDR3 DNA is TGTGCCAGCAGGATCAGGGGGCCGTATAAGCCCCAGCATTTT. Translating gives CASRIRGPYKPQHF.

This chain links TRBV5-8 with TRBJ1-2; D possibly corresponds to TRBD1 (5 bases). The CDR3 runs 12 residues. Trimming stripped 0 bases from V and 7 bases from J, with 7 bases between. CDR1 SGHTS and CDR2 YDEGEE come from the germline V gene. The CDR3 region is CASSLGQFGYTF. The CDR3 DNA follows: TGTGCCAGCAGCTTGGGACAGTTTGGCTACACCTTC.

J is TRBJ2-1 and V is TRBV5-1; TRBD1 agrees at 8 bases. V shed 0 bases, J shed 3 bases, and the junction held 5 bases outside the gene matches. The CDR3 has 16 amino acids. The V gene's germline CDR1 is SGHRS and CDR2 YFSETQ. CDR3 sequence reads: CASSLAAGGGYNEQFF. The CDR3 DNA reads TGCGCCAGCAGCTTGGCAGCAGGGGGCGGCTACAATGAGCAGTTCTTC.

The V call is TRBV28, the J call TRBJ1-3; D possibly corresponds to TRBD1 (5 bases). The CDR3 sequence is 13 residues long. The V end lost 11 bases, the J end lost 2 bases, and 13 bases lay between the germline ends. CDR1 is MDHEN, CDR2 SYDVKM, per germline. CDR3 sequence (DNA): TGTGCCGCCAGCGGGACTCCTGGAAACACCATATATTTT. Amino acids: CAASGTPGNTIYF.

The chain carries TRBV6-5 and TRBJ2-1; 12 bases are a match to TRBD2. This CDR3 has 14 residues. Germline loops: CDR1 MNHEY, CDR2 SVGAGI. The V and J ends lost 10 bases and 5 bases, in that order; junction bases with no gene match: 6. The CDR3 region is CATTLAGGNNEQFF. CDR3 bases: TGTGCCACCACCCTAGCGGGGGGGAACAATGAGCAGTTCTTC.

In nucleotides, the CDR3 is TGCGCCAGCAGCCAAGGGCGGGGGGCCGGGTCACCCCTCCACTTT. This gives the protein CASSQGRGAGSPLHF. This chain links TRBV4-1 with TRBJ1-6, with a tentative D call TRBD1 (6 bases). Germline V lookup: CDR1 MGHRA, CDR2 YSYEKL. The CDR3 has 15 residues. The V gene lost 1 base and the J gene lost 10 bases, with 14 bases spanning the gap.

The chain has TRBV20-1 and TRBJ1-2, with D uncertain. CDR1 and CDR2 from the germline V gene are DFQATT and SNEGSKA (reference sequence). The CDR3 sequence is 11 residues long. V was cut by 2 bases and J by 7 bases, with 8 bases left in between. CDR3 sequence: CSARSSGGYTF. CDR3 in DNA: TGCAGTGCTAGATCGTCCGGTGGCTACACCTTC.

The V and J genes are TRBV5-6 and TRBJ2-5; TRBD2 might be the D (6 bases). Germline loops: CDR1 SGHDT, CDR2 YYEEEE. The CDR3 loop spans 17 amino acids. Trimming stripped 0 bases from V and 4 bases from J, with 19 bases between. CDR3 residues: CASSLAAVGRMGETQYF. The CDR3, as DNA: TGTGCCAGCAGCTTGGCGGCGGTCGGGAGAATGGGAGAGACCCAGTACTTC.

The chain links TRBV5-1 to TRBJ1-2; D remains ambiguous. This CDR3 has 15 amino acids. Germline CDR1 is SGHRS and CDR2 is YFSETQ. V was clipped by 3 bases and J by 7 bases, with 19 bases between them. CDR3 DNA: TGCGCCAGCAGCTGGGGATCCGGGAGAACGAGTGGCTACACCTTC. Residues: CASSWGSGRTSGYTF.

The chain is built from TRBV10-3 and TRBJ1-2; maybe TRBD1 (5 bases). CDR1 is ENHRY, CDR2 SYGVKD, per germline. The CDR3 is 15 amino acids. V was trimmed by 4 bases and J by 6 bases, leaving 18 bases between them. The CDR3 DNA is TGTGCCATCAGTGGGGGCGGTGGAGGGCCGGATGGCTACACCTTC. This sequence encodes CAISGGGGGPDGYTF.

V is TRBV20-1 and J is TRBJ2-1, with TRBD2 identical over 10 bases. This CDR3 comprises 15 residues. Germline V CDR1 and CDR2: DFQATT, SNEGSKA (reference sequence). After removal of 3 bases from V and 3 bases from J, the junction contained 5 bases not matched to a gene. The CDR3 DNA is TGCAGTGCTAGTGCTAGCGGGGGCTACTACAATGAGCAGTTCTTC. This translates into CSASASGGYYNEQFF.

The chain joins TRBV7-9 to TRBJ1-2; 7 bases fit TRBD1. Unmatched junction bases numbered 9, after V lost 5 bases and J lost 6 bases. CDR3 size: 14 residues. Germline V CDR1 and CDR2: SEHNR, FQNEAQ (reference sequence). The CDR3 bases are TGTGCCAGCAGCGTCGGGACAGTTAGTAATGGCTACACCTTC. It encodes CASSVGTVSNGYTF.

This clone showed up just once. The chain uses TRBV2 and TRBJ2-7, with TRBD2 as a possible D gene (5 bases). Between the trimmed V and J ends, which lost 8 bases and 2 bases, there was a span of 13 bases. The CDR3 is 13 residues long. The V gene's germline CDR1 is SNHLY and CDR2 FYNNEI. The CDR3 sequence: CASRPRRTYEQYF. CDR3 bases: TGTGCCAGCCGCCCGAGGAGGACCTACGAGCAGTACTTC.

This clone has a single count. V and J are TRBV28 and TRBJ1-6, with D possibly being TRBD1 (5 bases). Trimming removed 6 bases from V and 10 bases from J, with 19 bases in between. The CDR3 consists of 15 residues. Germline V lookup: CDR1 MDHEN, CDR2 SYDVKM. This chain's CDR3 is CASSLARTKGSPLHF. In DNA form, the CDR3 reads TGTGCCAGCAGCCTTGCCCGGACAAAGGGCTCACCCCTCCACTTT.

The chain combines TRBV6-2 or TRBV6-3 with TRBJ2-7; possible D gene TRBD2, 5 bases. Germline-derived CDR1 and CDR2 are MNHEY and SVGEGT. The germline V and J ends were trimmed by 2 bases and 0 bases, with 11 bases remaining between them. CDR3 length equals 15 residues. CDR3 DNA: TGTGCCAGCAGTTACGAGGGTGGTGTCTCCTACGAGCAGTACTTC. Its translation: CASSYEGGVSYEQYF.

The chain employs TRBV4-1 and TRBJ2-7, with a possible D match to TRBD1 (5 bases). CDR1 is MGHRA and CDR2 is YSYEKL in the germline V gene. V shed 0 bases and J shed 3 bases, with 9 bases lying between them. CDR3 length: 14 amino acids. CDR3 nucleotides: TGCGCCAGCAGCCAAGATGGACATTACTACGAGCAGTACTTC. Translating gives CASSQDGHYYEQYF.

The gene calls are TRBV27 and TRBJ1-2, with a weak D call TRBD1 (5 bases). The germline CDR1 and CDR2 sequences are MNHEY and SMNVEV (reference sequence). The CDR3 is made up of 15 amino acids. The ends were cut back, 2 bases at V and 7 bases at J, with 17 bases in the middle. The CDR3 coding sequence is TGTGCCAGCAGTTTAAGTGGGGCGGGAAGGTTTGGCTACACCTTC. The encoded protein is CASSLSGAGRFGYTF.

V and J are TRBV5-1 and TRBJ2-7, with D possibly TRBD2 on 6 matching bases. Deletions cut 4 bases from V and 2 bases from J, with 22 bases between. The CDR3 is 17 amino acids. Germline assignment: CDR1 SGHRS and CDR2 YFSETQ. The CDR3 bases are TGCGCCAGCAGCCCCTCCTATGGGAGGACGACACCCTACGAGCAGTACTTC. Translating gives CASSPSYGRTTPYEQYF. Filled out from reference TRBV5-1 and TRBJ2-7, the complete variable domain reads KAGVTQTPRYLIKTRGQQVTLSCSPISGHRSVSWYQQTPGQGLQFLFEYFSETQRNKGNFPGRFSGRQFSNSRSEMNVSTLELGDSALYLCASSPSYGRTTPYEQYFGPGTRLTVT.

The chain is built from TRBV7-9 and TRBJ2-1, with D hard to call. Germline loops: CDR1 SEHNR, CDR2 FQNEAQ (reference sequence). Trimming left V 1 base short and J 5 bases short, with 3 bases between. This CDR3 has 12 amino acids. The CDR3 spells CASSLVDNEQFF. The CDR3, as DNA: TGTGCCAGCAGCTTAGTCGACAATGAGCAGTTCTTC. Full variable domain (rest looked up from reference TRBV7-9 and TRBJ2-1): DTGVSQNPRHKITKRGQNVTFRCDPISEHNRLYWYRQTLGQGPEFLTYFQNEAQLEKSRLLSDRFSAERPKGSFSTLEIQRTEQGDSAMYLCASSLVDNEQFFGPGTRLTVL.

The rearrangement uses TRBV5-1 and TRBJ1-1, with 10 bases identical to TRBD1. Trimming took 2 bases from V and 5 from J; bases not matched to a gene: 3. The length of the CDR3 is 14 residues. CDR1 and CDR2 (germline): SGHRS, YFSETQ. The CDR3 bases are TGCGCCAGCAGCTTAGACAGGGGGCTTACTGAAGCTTTCTTT. Encoded protein: CASSLDRGLTEAFF.

The gene calls are TRBV18 and TRBJ1-4, with TRBD1 as a possible D gene (5 bases). Trimming removed 1 base from V and 3 bases from J, with 9 bases in between. This CDR3 spans 15 amino acids. The germline V gene has CDR1 KGHSH and CDR2 LQKENI. The CDR3: CASSPRGEPNEKLFF. The CDR3 coding sequence is TGTGCCAGCTCACCACGGGGGGAGCCTAATGAAAAACTGTTTTTT.